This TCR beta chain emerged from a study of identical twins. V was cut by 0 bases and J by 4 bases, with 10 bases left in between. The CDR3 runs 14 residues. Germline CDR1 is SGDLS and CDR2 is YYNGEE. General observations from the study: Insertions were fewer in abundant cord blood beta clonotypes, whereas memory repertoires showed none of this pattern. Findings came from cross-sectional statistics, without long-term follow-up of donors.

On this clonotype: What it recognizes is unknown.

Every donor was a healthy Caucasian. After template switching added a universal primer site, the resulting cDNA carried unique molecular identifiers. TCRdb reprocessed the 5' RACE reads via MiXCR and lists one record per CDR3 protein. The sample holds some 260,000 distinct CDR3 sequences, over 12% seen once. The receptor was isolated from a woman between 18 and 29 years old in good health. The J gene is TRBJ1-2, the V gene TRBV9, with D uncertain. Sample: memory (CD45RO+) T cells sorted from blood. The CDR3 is CASSVVESGYGYTF. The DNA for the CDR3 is TGTGCCAGCAGCGTAGTGGAGTCAGGCTATGGCTACACCTTC.